The rows below give T cell receptor beta chains drawn from one sample of a study of T-cell reconstitution after alpha-beta-depleted transplantation in children. MiXCR was run by TCRdb on the PCR reads, yielding one entry per CDR3 protein. The data contain fewer than 250,000 distinct CDR3 sequences, approximately 17% of them singletons. The material sequenced was PBMCs, mostly from graft donor cells, taken 360 days after TCRalphabeta/CD19-depleted stem cell transplant. The receptor source for this set is a male patient aged 2-10 years who had a stem cell transplant for acute lymphoblastic leukemia, so the T cells may come from the graft donor. CDR3s include the opening cysteine and the closing phenylalanine or tryptophan. D genes are given only for firm matches. Only some rows state a clone size, as once, few, many or a class for expanded clones.

v_gene: TRBV5-5; d_gene: .; j_gene: TRBJ2-5; abundance: many; CDR3aa: CASSFRDFQETQYF; CDR3nt: TGTGCCAGCAGCTTCCGGGACTTTCAAGAGACCCAGTACTTC
v_gene: TRBV11-3; d_gene: .; j_gene: TRBJ2-7; abundance: .; CDR3aa: CASSLYWGGPYEQYF; CDR3nt: TGTGCCAGCAGCTTATACTGGGGGGGCCCCTACGAGCAGTACTTC
v_gene: TRBV5-4; d_gene: .; j_gene: TRBJ2-1; abundance: few; CDR3aa: CASSHPTGDNEQFF; CDR3nt: TGTGCCAGCAGCCACCCGACGGGTGACAATGAGCAGTTCTTC
v_gene: TRBV7-2; d_gene: TRBD2; j_gene: TRBJ2-3; abundance: few; CDR3aa: CASSLQTSSGGQYF; CDR3nt: TGTGCCAGCAGCCTCCAAACCTCTAGCGGGGGGCAGTATTTT
v_gene: TRBV5-1; d_gene: .; j_gene: TRBJ2-3; abundance: few; CDR3aa: CASSWGADTQYF; CDR3nt: TGCGCCAGCAGCTGGGGGGCAGATACGCAGTATTTT
v_gene: TRBV9; d_gene: .; j_gene: TRBJ2-3; abundance: .; CDR3aa: CASSERGQNTDTQYF; CDR3nt: TGTGCCAGCAGCGAGAGAGGACAGAACACAGATACGCAGTATTTT
v_gene: TRBV30; d_gene: TRBD1; j_gene: TRBJ2-1; abundance: .; CDR3aa: CASLRTGGNEQFF; CDR3nt: TGTGCCTCGCTTAGGACAGGGGGCAATGAGCAGTTCTTC
v_gene: TRBV12-5; d_gene: .; j_gene: TRBJ2-1; abundance: few; CDR3aa: CASGFLGYTEQFF; CDR3nt: TGTGCTAGTGGTTTCCTAGGATACACTGAGCAGTTCTTC
v_gene: TRBV12-3/TRBV12-4; d_gene: TRBD2; j_gene: TRBJ2-1; abundance: few; CDR3aa: CASSLVGGLAGGGEQFF; CDR3nt: TGTGCCAGCAGTTTAGTAGGAGGGCTAGCGGGGGGGGGTGAGCAGTTCTTC
v_gene: TRBV3-1; d_gene: .; j_gene: TRBJ1-2; abundance: many; CDR3aa: CASSPQGYYGYTF; CDR3nt: TGTGCCAGCAGCCCCCAGGGGTACTATGGCTACACCTTC
v_gene: TRBV28; d_gene: TRBD2; j_gene: TRBJ2-2; abundance: .; CDR3aa: CASRAGTSGSRELFF; CDR3nt: TGTGCCAGCAGGGCCGGGACTAGCGGGAGCCGGGAGCTGTTTTTT
v_gene: TRBV21-1; d_gene: .; j_gene: TRBJ2-5; abundance: few; CDR3aa: CASRRGAEETQYF; CDR3nt: TGTGCCAGCAGACGGGGGGCGGAGGAGACCCAGTACTTC
v_gene: TRBV27; d_gene: .; j_gene: TRBJ1-1; abundance: few; CDR3aa: CASLSMFRQGQAEAFF; CDR3nt: TGTGCCAGCCTCTCCATGTTCAGGCAGGGGCAAGCTGAAGCTTTCTTT
v_gene: TRBV11-3; d_gene: TRBD2; j_gene: TRBJ2-5; abundance: .; CDR3aa: CASSNQLAFQETQYF; CDR3nt: TGTGCCAGCAGCAACCAACTAGCGTTCCAAGAGACCCAGTACTTC
v_gene: TRBV7-2; d_gene: .; j_gene: TRBJ1-6; abundance: few; CDR3aa: CASSFVSYNSPLHF; CDR3nt: TGTGCCAGCAGCTTTGTCTCCTATAATTCACCCCTCCACTTT
v_gene: TRBV6-7; d_gene: .; j_gene: TRBJ2-1; abundance: .; CDR3aa: CADTPRNEQFF; CDR3nt: TGTGCCGACACTCCTAGGAATGAGCAGTTCTTC
v_gene: TRBV4-2; d_gene: .; j_gene: TRBJ1-2; abundance: few; CDR3aa: CASSQEVGVSGYTF; CDR3nt: TGTGCCAGCAGCCAAGAAGTAGGGGTTTCTGGCTACACCTTC
v_gene: TRBV20-1; d_gene: TRBD2; j_gene: TRBJ2-5; abundance: .; CDR3aa: CSALGLAGPQETQYF; CDR3nt: TGCAGTGCCCTCGGGTTAGCGGGCCCCCAAGAGACCCAGTACTTC
v_gene: TRBV20-1; d_gene: .; j_gene: TRBJ1-5; abundance: .; CDR3aa: CSASDRYSNQPQHF; CDR3nt: TGCAGTGCTAGCGACAGGTATAGCAATCAGCCCCAGCATTTT
v_gene: TRBV15; d_gene: .; j_gene: TRBJ1-5; abundance: .; CDR3aa: CATSREVYGQPQHF; CDR3nt: TGTGCCACCAGCAGAGAAGTCTACGGTCAGCCCCAGCATTTT
v_gene: TRBV7-6; d_gene: TRBD1; j_gene: TRBJ2-1; abundance: .; CDR3aa: CASSTPTGDRREQFF; CDR3nt: TGTGCCAGCAGCACTCCGACAGGGGATCGGCGTGAGCAGTTCTTC
v_gene: TRBV11-2; d_gene: TRBD1; j_gene: TRBJ1-1; abundance: few; CDR3aa: CASSKGTGVNTEAFF; CDR3nt: TGTGCCAGCAGCAAGGGGACAGGAGTGAACACTGAAGCTTTCTTT
v_gene: TRBV20-1; d_gene: .; j_gene: TRBJ1-2; abundance: .; CDR3aa: CSAREAVNYGYTF; CDR3nt: TGCAGTGCTAGAGAAGCAGTCAACTATGGCTACACCTTC
v_gene: TRBV7-3; d_gene: TRBD2; j_gene: TRBJ2-3; abundance: .; CDR3aa: CASNRGGEDTQYF; CDR3nt: TGTGCCAGCAATCGGGGGGGTGAAGATACGCAGTATTTT
v_gene: TRBV20-1; d_gene: TRBD2; j_gene: TRBJ2-3; abundance: .; CDR3aa: CSATTGLADPPDTQYF; CDR3nt: TGCAGTGCAACCACTGGACTAGCGGATCCACCGGATACGCAGTATTTT
v_gene: TRBV10-2; d_gene: TRBD1; j_gene: TRBJ2-2; abundance: once; CDR3aa: CASSDRDRSTGELLF; CDR3nt: TGCGCCAGCAGTGACCGGGACAGGAGCACCGGGGAGCTGTTATTT
v_gene: TRBV21-1; d_gene: .; j_gene: TRBJ1-5; abundance: .; CDR3aa: CASSKHRCGWPQHF; CDR3nt: TGTGCCAGCAGCAAACACAGGTGCGGGTGGCCCCAGCATTTT
v_gene: TRBV5-1; d_gene: .; j_gene: TRBJ1-1; abundance: .; CDR3aa: CASSSTFRGSTEAFF; CDR3nt: TGCGCCAGCAGTTCAACCTTTAGGGGAAGCACTGAAGCTTTCTTT
v_gene: TRBV14; d_gene: TRBD1; j_gene: TRBJ1-2; abundance: .; CDR3aa: CASSHNPGTENYGYTF; CDR3nt: TGTGCCAGCAGCCATAACCCCGGGACAGAGAACTATGGCTACACCTTC
v_gene: TRBV20-1; d_gene: TRBD1; j_gene: TRBJ1-5; abundance: .; CDR3aa: CSAGGQGASQPQHF; CDR3nt: TGCAGTGCTGGTGGACAGGGGGCCAGTCAGCCCCAGCATTTT
v_gene: TRBV25-1; d_gene: TRBD1; j_gene: TRBJ2-7; abundance: .; CDR3aa: CASSVRQGEQYF; CDR3nt: TGTGCCAGCAGTGTGAGACAGGGCGAGCAGTACTTC
v_gene: TRBV6-5; d_gene: TRBD2; j_gene: TRBJ2-3; abundance: few; CDR3aa: CASSYSKRGASTDTQYF; CDR3nt: TGTGCCAGCAGTTACTCGAAGCGGGGAGCTAGCACAGATACGCAGTATTTT
v_gene: TRBV2; d_gene: .; j_gene: TRBJ2-1; abundance: few; CDR3aa: CASRRDWANEQFF; CDR3nt: TGTGCCAGCAGACGTGACTGGGCAAATGAGCAGTTCTTC
v_gene: TRBV5-1; d_gene: .; j_gene: TRBJ2-7; abundance: .; CDR3aa: CASRDPQSKQYF; CDR3nt: TGCGCCAGCCGGGACCCCCAGAGTAAGCAGTACTTC
v_gene: TRBV10-2; d_gene: .; j_gene: TRBJ1-5; abundance: few; CDR3aa: CASSASNQPQHF; CDR3nt: TGCGCCAGCAGTGCGTCAAATCAGCCCCAGCATTTT
v_gene: TRBV5-1; d_gene: TRBD1; j_gene: TRBJ2-3; abundance: .; CDR3aa: CASSLVFQQGAQDTQYF; CDR3nt: TGCGCCAGCAGCTTGGTATTCCAACAGGGGGCGCAGGATACGCAGTATTTT
v_gene: TRBV12-3/TRBV12-4; d_gene: .; j_gene: TRBJ2-2; abundance: few; CDR3aa: CASSPGRATGELFF; CDR3nt: TGTGCCAGCAGTCCCGGCCGGGCCACCGGGGAGCTGTTTTTT
v_gene: TRBV7-2; d_gene: TRBD1; j_gene: TRBJ2-7; abundance: .; CDR3aa: CASSTTPGTGVFYEQYF; CDR3nt: TGTGCCAGCAGTACGACCCCCGGGACAGGGGTCTTCTACGAGCAGTACTTC
v_gene: TRBV12-3/TRBV12-4; d_gene: .; j_gene: TRBJ2-5; abundance: .; CDR3aa: CASRQTGEGETQYF; CDR3nt: TGTGCCAGCAGGCAGACAGGGGAGGGAGAGACCCAGTACTTC
v_gene: TRBV28; d_gene: .; j_gene: TRBJ2-3; abundance: few; CDR3aa: CASSFEDGTDTQYF; CDR3nt: TGTGCCAGCAGTTTCGAAGACGGCACAGATACGCAGTATTTT
v_gene: TRBV4-3; d_gene: TRBD2; j_gene: TRBJ2-1; abundance: few; CDR3aa: CASSQDWTSGDYNEQFF; CDR3nt: TGCGCCAGCAGCCAAGATTGGACTAGCGGGGACTACAATGAGCAGTTCTTC
v_gene: TRBV7-2; d_gene: .; j_gene: TRBJ1-1; abundance: .; CDR3aa: CASTVGRILGAFF; CDR3nt: TGTGCCAGCACCGTGGGACGGATTTTAGGGGCTTTCTTT
v_gene: TRBV7-2; d_gene: TRBD1; j_gene: TRBJ1-5; abundance: few; CDR3aa: CASSLTGQGNAQPQHF; CDR3nt: TGTGCCAGCAGCTTGACCGGACAGGGTAACGCTCAGCCCCAGCATTTT
v_gene: TRBV20-1; d_gene: .; j_gene: TRBJ2-5; abundance: few; CDR3aa: CSARFTGGLQETQYF; CDR3nt: TGCAGTGCTAGGTTTACAGGAGGACTACAAGAGACCCAGTACTTC
v_gene: TRBV20-1; d_gene: TRBD2; j_gene: TRBJ2-3; abundance: many; CDR3aa: CSAPPGLAGGAQYF; CDR3nt: TGCAGTGCTCCTCCGGGACTAGCGGGGGGAGCGCAGTATTTT
v_gene: TRBV5-1; d_gene: .; j_gene: TRBJ2-3; abundance: .; CDR3aa: CASSPGVSPGEGTQYF; CDR3nt: TGCGCCAGCAGCCCCGGCGTCTCACCAGGGGAGGGAACGCAGTATTTT
v_gene: TRBV30; d_gene: TRBD1; j_gene: TRBJ2-3; abundance: few; CDR3aa: CAWSLGTVSTDTQYF; CDR3nt: TGTGCCTGGAGTCTAGGGACAGTTAGCACAGATACGCAGTATTTT
v_gene: TRBV7-7; d_gene: TRBD2; j_gene: TRBJ2-1; abundance: .; CDR3aa: CASSLTSGGWNEQFF; CDR3nt: TGTGCCAGCAGCTTAACTAGCGGGGGTTGGAATGAGCAGTTCTTC
v_gene: TRBV6-2/TRBV6-3; d_gene: .; j_gene: TRBJ2-1; abundance: many; CDR3aa: CASSYTIPPTGEPYNEQFF; CDR3nt: TGTGCCAGCAGTTACACTATACCCCCCACGGGTGAGCCCTACAATGAGCAGTTCTTC